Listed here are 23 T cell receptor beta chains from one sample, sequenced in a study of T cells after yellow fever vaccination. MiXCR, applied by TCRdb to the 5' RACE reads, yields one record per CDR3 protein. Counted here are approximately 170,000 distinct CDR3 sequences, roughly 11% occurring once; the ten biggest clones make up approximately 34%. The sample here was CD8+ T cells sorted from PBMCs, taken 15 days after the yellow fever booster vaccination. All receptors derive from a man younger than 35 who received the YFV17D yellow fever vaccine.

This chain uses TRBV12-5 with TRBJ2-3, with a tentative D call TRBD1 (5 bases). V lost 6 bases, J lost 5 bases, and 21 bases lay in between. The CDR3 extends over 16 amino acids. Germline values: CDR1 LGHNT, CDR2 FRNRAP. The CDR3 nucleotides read TGTGCTAGTGGCCCGGACCGCCCAAGGGGAATAGATACGCAGTATTTT. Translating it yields CASGPDRPRGIDTQYF.

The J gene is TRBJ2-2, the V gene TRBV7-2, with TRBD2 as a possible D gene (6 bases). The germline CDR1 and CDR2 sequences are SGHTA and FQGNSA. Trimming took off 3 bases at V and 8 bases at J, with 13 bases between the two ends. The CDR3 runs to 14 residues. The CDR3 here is CASSLWDAGGELFF. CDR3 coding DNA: TGTGCCAGCAGCTTGTGGGACGCGGGGGGGGAGCTGTTTTTT.

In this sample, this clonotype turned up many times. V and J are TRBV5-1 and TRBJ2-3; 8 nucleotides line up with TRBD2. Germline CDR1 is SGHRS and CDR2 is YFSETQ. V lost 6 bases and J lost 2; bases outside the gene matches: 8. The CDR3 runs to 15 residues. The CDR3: CASTHSGATTDTQYF. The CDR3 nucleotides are TGCGCCAGCACCCATAGCGGGGCGACCACAGATACGCAGTATTTT.

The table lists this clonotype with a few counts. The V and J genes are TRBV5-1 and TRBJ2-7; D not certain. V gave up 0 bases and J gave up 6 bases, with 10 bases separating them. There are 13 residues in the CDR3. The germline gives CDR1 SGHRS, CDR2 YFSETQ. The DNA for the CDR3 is TGCGCCAGCAGCTTGGGACCTACGAGCGAGCAGTACGTC. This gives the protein CASSLGPTSEQYV.

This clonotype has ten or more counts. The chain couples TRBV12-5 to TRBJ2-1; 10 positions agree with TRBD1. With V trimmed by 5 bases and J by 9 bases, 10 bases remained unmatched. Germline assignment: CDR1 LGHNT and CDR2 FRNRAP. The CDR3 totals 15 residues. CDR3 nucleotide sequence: TGTGCTAGTGGTCCCTCCGGGACAGGGGTGATTGAGCAGTTCTTC. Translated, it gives CASGPSGTGVIEQFF.

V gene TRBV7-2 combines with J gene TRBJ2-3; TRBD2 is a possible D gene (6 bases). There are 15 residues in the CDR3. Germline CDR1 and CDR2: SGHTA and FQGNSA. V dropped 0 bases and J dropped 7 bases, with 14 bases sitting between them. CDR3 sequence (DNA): TGTGCCAGCAGCTTAGCGGGGGGAACCGGGAATACGCAGTATTTT. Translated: CASSLAGGTGNTQYF.

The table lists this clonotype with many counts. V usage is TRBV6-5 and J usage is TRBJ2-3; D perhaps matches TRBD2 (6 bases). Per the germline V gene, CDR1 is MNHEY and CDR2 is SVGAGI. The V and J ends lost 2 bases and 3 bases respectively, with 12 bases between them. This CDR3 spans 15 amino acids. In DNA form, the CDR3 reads TGTGCCAGCAGTTACACCCAAGGAGGGACAGATACGCAGTATTTT. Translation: CASSYTQGGTDTQYF.

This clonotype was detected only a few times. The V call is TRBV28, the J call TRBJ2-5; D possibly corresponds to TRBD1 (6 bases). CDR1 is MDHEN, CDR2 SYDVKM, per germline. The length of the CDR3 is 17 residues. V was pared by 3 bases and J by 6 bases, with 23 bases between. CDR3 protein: CASSFTGRGPFGKTQYF. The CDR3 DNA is TGTGCCAGCAGTTTCACAGGCAGGGGTCCCTTCGGGAAGACCCAGTACTTC. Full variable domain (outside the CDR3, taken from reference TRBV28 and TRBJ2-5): DVKVTQSSRYLVKRTGEKVFLECVQDMDHENMFWYRQDPGLGLRLIYFSYDVKMKEKGDIPEGYSVSREKKERFSLILESASTNQTSMYLCASSFTGRGPFGKTQYFGPGTRLLVL.

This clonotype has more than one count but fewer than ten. The chain's CDR3 is CASSQETSGGRDEQYF. CDR3 nucleotides: TGTGCCAGCAGCCAAGAGACTAGCGGGGGGAGAGACGAGCAGTACTTC. V usage is TRBV4-2 and J usage is TRBJ2-7, with 13 bases identical to TRBD2. There are 16 residues in the CDR3. The ends lost 0 bases at V and 5 bases at J; junction bases unmatched: 4. CDR1 and CDR2 (germline): LGHNA, YNFKEQ.

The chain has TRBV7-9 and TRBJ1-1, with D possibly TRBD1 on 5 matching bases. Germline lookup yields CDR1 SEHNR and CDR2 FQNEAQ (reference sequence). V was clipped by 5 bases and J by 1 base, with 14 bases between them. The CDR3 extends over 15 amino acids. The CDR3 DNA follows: TGTGCCAGCAGCATAACTCAGGGACCGAACACTGAAGCTTTCTTT. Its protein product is CASSITQGPNTEAFF.

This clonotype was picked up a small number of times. DNA of the CDR3: TGTGCCAGCAGAGCGAGACAGCTACGGGGCGAGCAGTACGTC. Translation: CASRARQLRGEQYV. V is TRBV6-5 and J is TRBJ2-7, with D perhaps TRBD1 or TRBD2 (5 bases each). The germline gives CDR1 MNHEY, CDR2 SVGAGI. This CDR3 has 14 residues. V lost 6 bases to trimming and J lost 6 bases, with 18 bases between them.

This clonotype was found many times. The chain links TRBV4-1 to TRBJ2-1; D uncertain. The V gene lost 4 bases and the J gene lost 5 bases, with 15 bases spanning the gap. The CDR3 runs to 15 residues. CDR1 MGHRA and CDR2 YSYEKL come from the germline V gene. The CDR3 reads CASSPQPWADNEQFF. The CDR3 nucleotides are TGCGCCAGCAGCCCCCAACCCTGGGCTGACAATGAGCAGTTCTTC.

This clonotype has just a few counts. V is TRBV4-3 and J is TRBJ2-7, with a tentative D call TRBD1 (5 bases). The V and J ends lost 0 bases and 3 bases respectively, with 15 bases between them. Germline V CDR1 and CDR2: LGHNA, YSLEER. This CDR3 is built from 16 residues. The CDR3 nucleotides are TGCGCCAGCAGCCAAGAAGTGCCAGGGTTGTACTACGAGCAGTACTTC. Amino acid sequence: CASSQEVPGLYYEQYF.

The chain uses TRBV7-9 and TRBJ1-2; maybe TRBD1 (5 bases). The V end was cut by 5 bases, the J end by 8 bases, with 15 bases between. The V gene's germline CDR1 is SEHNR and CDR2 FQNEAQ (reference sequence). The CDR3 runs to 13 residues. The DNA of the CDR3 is TGTGCCAGCAGCCCAGAAGTGACAGCGGGCTACACCTTC. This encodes CASSPEVTAGYTF.

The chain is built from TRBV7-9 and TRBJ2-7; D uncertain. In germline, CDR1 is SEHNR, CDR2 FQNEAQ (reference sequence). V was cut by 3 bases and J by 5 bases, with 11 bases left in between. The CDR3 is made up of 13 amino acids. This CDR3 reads CASSFNDWHEQYV. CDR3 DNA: TGTGCCAGCAGCTTCAATGACTGGCACGAGCAGTACGTC.

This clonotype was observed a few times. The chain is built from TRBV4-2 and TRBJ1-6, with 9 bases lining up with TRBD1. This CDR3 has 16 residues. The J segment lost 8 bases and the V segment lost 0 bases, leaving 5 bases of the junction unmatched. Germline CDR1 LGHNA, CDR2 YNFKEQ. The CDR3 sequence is CASSQDWTGADSPLHF. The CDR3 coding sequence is TGTGCCAGCAGCCAAGATTGGACAGGGGCTGATTCACCCCTCCACTTT.

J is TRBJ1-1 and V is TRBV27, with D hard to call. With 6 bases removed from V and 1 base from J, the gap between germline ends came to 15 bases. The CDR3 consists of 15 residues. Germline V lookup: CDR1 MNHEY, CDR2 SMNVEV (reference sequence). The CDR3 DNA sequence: TGTGCCAGCAGCCTATGGGCCGAGGGGAACACTGAAGCTTTCTTT. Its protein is CASSLWAEGNTEAFF.

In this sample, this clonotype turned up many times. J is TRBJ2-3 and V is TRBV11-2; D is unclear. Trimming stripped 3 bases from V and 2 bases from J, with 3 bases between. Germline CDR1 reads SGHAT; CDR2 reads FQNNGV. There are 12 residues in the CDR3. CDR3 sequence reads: CASSFTTDTQYF. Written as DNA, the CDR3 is TGTGCCAGCAGCTTTACCACAGATACGCAGTATTTT.

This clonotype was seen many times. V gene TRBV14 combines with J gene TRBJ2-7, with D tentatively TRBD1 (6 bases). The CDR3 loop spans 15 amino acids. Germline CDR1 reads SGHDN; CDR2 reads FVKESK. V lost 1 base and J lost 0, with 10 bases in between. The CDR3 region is CASSQVRDTSYEQYF. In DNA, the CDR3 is TGTGCCAGCAGCCAAGTCCGGGACACCTCCTACGAGCAGTACTTC.

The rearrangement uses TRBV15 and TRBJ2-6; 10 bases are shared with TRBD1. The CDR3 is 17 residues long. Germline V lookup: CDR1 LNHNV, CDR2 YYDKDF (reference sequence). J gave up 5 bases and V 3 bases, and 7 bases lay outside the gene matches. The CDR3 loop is CATSRGTGATWANVLTF. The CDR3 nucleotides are TGTGCCACCAGCAGGGGGACAGGGGCCACCTGGGCCAACGTCCTGACTTTC.

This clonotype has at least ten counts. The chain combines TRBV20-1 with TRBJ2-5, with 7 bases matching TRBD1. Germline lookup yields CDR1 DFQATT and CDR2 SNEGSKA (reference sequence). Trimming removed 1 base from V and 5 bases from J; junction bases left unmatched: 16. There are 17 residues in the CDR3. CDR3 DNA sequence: TGCAGTGCTAGAGGATTAACAACAGGGGCAGCGTCGGAGACCCAGTACTTC. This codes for CSARGLTTGAASETQYF.

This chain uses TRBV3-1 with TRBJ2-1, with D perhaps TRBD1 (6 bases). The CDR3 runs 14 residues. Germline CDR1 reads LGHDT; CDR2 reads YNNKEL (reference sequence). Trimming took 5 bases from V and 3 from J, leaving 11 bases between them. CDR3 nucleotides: TGTGCCAGCAGCGCACAGGGTATCTACAATGAGCAGTTCTTC. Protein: CASSAQGIYNEQFF.

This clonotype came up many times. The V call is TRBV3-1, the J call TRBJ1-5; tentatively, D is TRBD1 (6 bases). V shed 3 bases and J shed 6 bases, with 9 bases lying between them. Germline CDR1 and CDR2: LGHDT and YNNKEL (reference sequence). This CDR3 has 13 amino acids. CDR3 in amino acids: CASSHYRAQPQHF. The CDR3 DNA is TGTGCCAGCAGCCATTACAGGGCTCAGCCCCAGCATTTT.